The clone carrying this T cell receptor beta chain was detected ten times or more. The germline V gene has CDR1 SGHDT and CDR2 YYEEEE. Losses at the gene ends were 2 bases for V and 1 base for J; bases not matched to a gene: 7. The CDR3 covers 17 residues. The entry originates in a study of T-cell reconstitution after alpha-beta-depleted transplantation in children. Molecular barcoding with unique molecular identifiers was used for the TCRbeta library. Using its own MiXCR run on the PCR reads, TCRdb lists one record per CDR3 protein. This sample yields some 200,000 distinct CDR3 sequences, of which roughly 8.3% are seen a single time; roughly 36% belongs to the top ten.

The sequence derives from a male patient aged 2-9 years who had a stem cell transplant for acute myeloid leukemia, so the T cells may come from the graft donor. This chain joins TRBV5-6 and TRBJ2-1; 9 bases fit TRBD1. The sequencing used PBMCs, mostly from graft donor cells, collected 360 days after TCRalphabeta/CD19-depleted stem cell transplant. CDR3 coding DNA: TGTGCCAGCAGCTTAGAGACAGGGGGATGGTCCTACAATGAGCAGTTCTTC. Translation gives CASSLETGGWSYNEQFF.